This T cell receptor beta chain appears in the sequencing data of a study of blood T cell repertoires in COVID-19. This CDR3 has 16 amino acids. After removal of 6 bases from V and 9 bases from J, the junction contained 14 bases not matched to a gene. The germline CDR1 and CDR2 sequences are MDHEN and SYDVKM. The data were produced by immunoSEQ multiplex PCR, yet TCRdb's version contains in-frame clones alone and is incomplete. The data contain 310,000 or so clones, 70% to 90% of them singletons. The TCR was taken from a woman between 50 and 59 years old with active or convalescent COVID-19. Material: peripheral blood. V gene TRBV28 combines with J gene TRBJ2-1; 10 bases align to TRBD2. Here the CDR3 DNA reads TGTGCCAGCAGCCCTATTCTAGCGGGAGTTGACGGTGAGCAGTTCTTC. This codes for CASSPILAGVDGEQFF.